A single sample gave rise to the 10 T cell receptor beta chains below, sequenced in a study of blood T cell repertoires in COVID-19. TCRdb's copy holds only in-frame clones and misses some; the assay was immunoSEQ multiplex PCR. Of 300,000 to 400,000 clones listed, about 86% are singletons. Sequenced material: PBMCs or T cells enriched from blood (not recorded which). The receptors were sampled from a woman in her 40s with acute COVID-19.

This clone was counted once. J is TRBJ2-2 and V is TRBV7-2, with 10 positions matching TRBD2. The germline gives CDR1 SGHTA, CDR2 FQGNSA. This CDR3 has 16 amino acids. V was pared by 5 bases and J by 1 base, with 4 bases of the junction left unmatched. Written as DNA, the CDR3 is TGTGCCAGCAGCAACCGACTAGCGGGGAACACCGGGGAGCTGTTTTTT. Amino acid sequence: CASSNRLAGNTGELFF.

This clone has just a few counts. The rearrangement joins TRBV12-3 or TRBV12-4 to TRBJ1-2; D not certain. The CDR3 is made up of 13 amino acids. V lost 1 base, J lost 10 bases, and 13 bases lay in between. Here the CDR3 DNA reads TGTGCCAGCAGTTTAGGACCTCGGGTGGACTACACCTTC. This codes for CASSLGPRVDYTF.

In its sample, this clone was seen a few times. J is TRBJ2-1 and V is TRBV20-1; 7 bases agree with TRBD2. The CDR3 loop spans 14 amino acids. Germline-derived CDR1 and CDR2 are DFQATT and SNEGSKA (reference sequence). After removal of 4 bases from V and 1 base from J, the junction contained 4 bases not matched to a gene. The CDR3 loop is CSATDGRSYNEQFF. The CDR3 DNA reads as TGCAGTGCTACTGACGGGAGGTCCTACAATGAGCAGTTCTTC.

The genes are TRBV6-2 or TRBV6-3 and TRBJ2-5; 10 nucleotides agree with TRBD2. The CDR3 has 14 amino acids. Trimming took 6 bases from V and 2 from J; bases not matched to a gene: 3. Germline V lookup: CDR1 MNHEY, CDR2 SVGEGT. CDR3 loop: CASSRTSGQETQYF. The CDR3 coding sequence is TGTGCCAGCAGCAGGACTAGCGGACAAGAGACCCAGTACTTC.

The chain employs TRBV11-1 and TRBJ2-5; D is undetermined. This CDR3 is 14 amino acids long. The germline gives CDR1 SGHAT, CDR2 FQDESV (reference sequence). V was cut by 5 bases and J by 0 bases, with 10 bases left in between. The CDR3 DNA is TGTGCCAGCAGCCTCCCGGTGTACCAAGAGACCCAGTACTTC. Protein: CASSLPVYQETQYF.

The CDR3 region has the DNA TGTGCCAGCAGTGGCACAGGGGGATATGGCTACACCTTC. Its translation is CASSGTGGYGYTF. The V gene is TRBV6-1, the J gene TRBJ1-2; TRBD1 aligns across 8 bases. The germline gives CDR1 MNHNS, CDR2 SASEGT. With V trimmed by 4 bases and J by 5 bases, 3 bases remained unmatched. The CDR3 runs 13 residues.

The V call is TRBV11-2, the J call TRBJ1-1, with 8 bases fitting TRBD1. Per germline, CDR1 SGHAT and CDR2 FQNNGV. This CDR3 has 16 residues. V was pared by 5 bases and J by 4 bases, with 12 bases of the junction left unmatched. The CDR3 sequence: CASSAGASDRGTEAFF. The DNA for the CDR3 is TGTGCCAGCAGCGCCGGAGCTAGTGACAGGGGCACTGAAGCTTTCTTT.

The chain has TRBV12-3 or TRBV12-4 and TRBJ1-2; 9 bases are a match to TRBD1. This CDR3 comprises 12 residues. V was pared by 5 bases and J by 8 bases, with 3 bases of the junction left unmatched. The CDR3 DNA reads as TGTGCCAGCAGTGGGACAGGGTGGGGCTACACCTTC. This codes for CASSGTGWGYTF.

CDR3 sequence reads: CASSPHPITGTEAFF. Written as DNA, the CDR3 is TGTGCCAGTAGTCCCCACCCTATTACAGGCACTGAAGCTTTCTTT. V is TRBV19 and J is TRBJ1-1, with TRBD1 as a possible D gene (5 bases). This CDR3 is 15 amino acids long. In germline, CDR1 is LNHDA, CDR2 SQIVND (reference sequence). V lost 5 bases to trimming and J lost 4 bases, with 17 bases between them.

This rearrangement joins TRBV19 to TRBJ1-5, with 8 bases fitting TRBD1. In germline, CDR1 is LNHDA, CDR2 SQIVND (reference sequence). V trimming: 10 bases; J trimming: 0 bases; junction bases outside the gene matches: 14. CDR3 length: 17 residues. This CDR3 reads CANTTQGEWDSNQPQHF. The CDR3 nucleotides read TGTGCCAACACGACACAGGGGGAGTGGGATAGCAATCAGCCCCAGCATTTT.